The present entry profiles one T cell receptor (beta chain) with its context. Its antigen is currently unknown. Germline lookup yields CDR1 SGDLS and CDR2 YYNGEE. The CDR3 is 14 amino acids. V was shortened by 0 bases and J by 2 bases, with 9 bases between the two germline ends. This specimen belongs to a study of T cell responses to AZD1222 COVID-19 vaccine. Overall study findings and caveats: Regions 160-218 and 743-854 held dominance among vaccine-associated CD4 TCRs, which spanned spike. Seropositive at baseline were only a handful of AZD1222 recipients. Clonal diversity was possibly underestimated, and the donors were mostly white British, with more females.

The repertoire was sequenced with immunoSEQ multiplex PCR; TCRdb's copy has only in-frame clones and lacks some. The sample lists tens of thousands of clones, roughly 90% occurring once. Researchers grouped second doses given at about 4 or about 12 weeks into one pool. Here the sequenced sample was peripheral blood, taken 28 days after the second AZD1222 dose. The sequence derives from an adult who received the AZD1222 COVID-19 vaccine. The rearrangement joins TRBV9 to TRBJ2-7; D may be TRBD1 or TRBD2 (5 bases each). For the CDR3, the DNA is TGTGCCAGCAGCGTAGCTGGGGGTACCTACGAGCAGTACTTC. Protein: CASSVAGGTYEQYF.